Listed here are 12 T cell receptor beta chains from one sample, sequenced in a study of blood T cell repertoires in COVID-19. Generated by immunoSEQ multiplex PCR, the TCRdb table keeps only in-frame clones and is missing some. The table includes 210,000 or so clones, approximately 88% detected once. The sample taken for sequencing was peripheral blood. The receptor set was obtained from a man aged 40-49 years with acute or convalescent COVID-19.

The V gene is TRBV5-1, the J gene TRBJ2-6, with a tentative D call TRBD2 (5 bases). Germline V gene sequence: CDR1 SGHRS, CDR2 YFSETQ. There are 16 residues in the CDR3. Trimming shortened V by 4 bases and J by 1 base, and 12 bases separated the two germline ends. The CDR3 sequence is CASSDPGGSGANVLTF. The CDR3 DNA reads as TGCGCCAGCAGCGACCCCGGAGGATCTGGGGCCAACGTCCTGACTTTC.

This clone was seen just once. The chain uses TRBV24-1 and TRBJ2-2; TRBD1 agrees at 9 bases. With 4 bases clipped from V and 5 bases from J, the junction kept 7 bases outside the gene matches. The CDR3 loop spans 16 amino acids. Germline CDR1 is KGHDR and CDR2 is SFDVKD. The CDR3 sequence: CATSDRGQGRTGELFF. CDR3 bases: TGTGCCACCAGTGACCGCGGACAGGGGAGGACCGGGGAGCTGTTTTTT.

This clone was detected only a few times. The genes are TRBV7-9 and TRBJ2-2; TRBD2 is a possible D gene (5 bases). Germline V gene lookup returns CDR1 SEHNR and CDR2 FQNEAQ (reference sequence). V was clipped by 0 bases and J by 2 bases, with 7 bases between them. CDR3 length: 15 amino acids. The CDR3 is CASSLAAANTGELFF. As DNA, the CDR3 is TGTGCCAGCAGCTTAGCAGCGGCAAACACCGGGGAGCTGTTTTTT.

CDR3 sequence (DNA): TGTGCCAGCAGTCTTACGACAGGGCTTAGAGGCTACACCTTC. This translates into CASSLTTGLRGYTF. V usage is TRBV5-4 and J usage is TRBJ1-2; 7 nucleotides agree with TRBD1. V lost 5 bases, J lost 8 bases, and 12 bases stayed unmatched. The CDR3 sequence is 14 residues long. Germline V gene lookup returns CDR1 SGHNT and CDR2 YYREEE (reference sequence).

This chain connects TRBV7-2 to TRBJ1-6; 8 bases are shared with TRBD1. With 5 bases clipped from V and 13 bases from J, the junction kept 7 bases outside the gene matches. The germline CDR1 and CDR2 sequences are SGHTA and FQGNSA. CDR3 size: 13 residues. CDR3 sequence reads: CASSPPRTGPLHF. CDR3 in DNA: TGTGCCAGCAGCCCCCCGAGGACAGGGCCCCTCCACTTT.

The chain joins TRBV6-2 or TRBV6-3 to TRBJ2-1; D possibly corresponds to TRBD1 (5 bases). Germline lookup yields CDR1 MNHEY and CDR2 SVGEGT. The CDR3 runs to 12 residues. Trimming left V 3 bases short and J 14 bases short, with 14 bases between. The CDR3 region has the DNA TGTGCCAGCAGTTATGGACACTCCACGGAGTTCTTC. Its protein is CASSYGHSTEFF.

This chain links TRBV24-1 with TRBJ2-2; 8 bases agree with TRBD1. CDR1 is KGHDR and CDR2 is SFDVKD in the germline V gene. After removal of 3 bases from V and 4 bases from J, the junction contained 6 bases not matched to a gene. CDR3 length equals 16 residues. CDR3 protein: CATSDPSGQATGELFF. The DNA for the CDR3 is TGTGCCACCAGTGATCCGTCGGGACAGGCCACCGGGGAGCTGTTTTTT.

J is TRBJ1-4 and V is TRBV28, with no clear D. CDR1 is MDHEN and CDR2 is SYDVKM in the germline V gene. This CDR3 spans 12 amino acids. Trimming cost V 4 bases and J 4 bases, with 4 bases left between them. The CDR3 reads CASSSFNEKLFF. Here the CDR3 DNA reads TGTGCCAGCAGTTCCTTTAATGAAAAACTGTTTTTT. Full variable domain (missing parts from reference TRBV28 and TRBJ1-4): DVKVTQSSRYLVKRTGEKVFLECVQDMDHENMFWYRQDPGLGLRLIYFSYDVKMKEKGDIPEGYSVSREKKERFSLILESASTNQTSMYLCASSSFNEKLFFGSGTQLSVL.

CDR3 sequence reads: CASSTGQGAYNEQFF. CDR3 in DNA: TGTGCCAGCAGCACGGGACAGGGGGCCTACAATGAGCAGTTCTTC. This chain connects TRBV3-1 (or the pseudogene TRBV3-2) to TRBJ2-1, with 11 bases lining up with TRBD1. Germline-derived CDR1 and CDR2 are LGHDT and YNNKEL (reference sequence). The CDR3 extends over 15 amino acids. Losses at the gene ends were 5 bases for V and 2 bases for J; bases not matched to a gene: 2.

V usage is TRBV6-5 and J usage is TRBJ2-4, with 7 bases matching TRBD2. The CDR3 extends over 13 amino acids. The junction had 1 base not matched to a gene; V was cut back by 2 bases and J by 6 bases. Per germline, CDR1 MNHEY and CDR2 SVGAGI. The CDR3, as DNA: TGTGCCAGCAGTTACGGGGAGGGAAACATTCAGTACTTC. Translating it yields CASSYGEGNIQYF.

The CDR3 sequence is CASMAGAFGGGELFF. DNA of the CDR3: TGTGCCAGCATGGCGGGGGCCTTTGGTGGCGGGGAGCTGTTTTTT. The V call is TRBV2, the J call TRBJ2-2; perhaps TRBD2 as D (7 bases). Germline loops: CDR1 SNHLY, CDR2 FYNNEI. Trimming removed 7 bases at V and 7 bases at J, with 19 bases between. The CDR3 is 15 amino acids.

This chain connects TRBV2 to TRBJ1-2; D may be TRBD1 (6 bases). V shed 3 bases and J shed 0 bases, with 8 bases lying between them. The germline V gene has CDR1 SNHLY and CDR2 FYNNEI. The length of the CDR3 is 14 residues. The CDR3 nucleotides are TGTGCCAGCAGTGAGGACAGAACTAACTATGGCTACACCTTC. Protein product: CASSEDRTNYGYTF.